This entry lists 31 T cell receptor beta chains sequenced from one sample in a study of blood T cell repertoires in COVID-19. The repertoire was sequenced with immunoSEQ multiplex PCR; TCRdb's copy has only in-frame clones and lacks some. The sample lists hundreds of thousands of clones, approximately 83% seen once, with 1.3% in the top ten. Sequenced material: peripheral blood. These receptors came from a woman younger than 45 with COVID-19, enrolled during active disease.

In DNA, the CDR3 is TGTGCCAGCAGCCCCAGGGAATATTCCTACGAGCAGTACTTC. Translating gives CASSPREYSYEQYF. This chain joins TRBV13 and TRBJ2-7; TRBD1 is a possible D gene (5 bases). The germline V and J ends were trimmed by 5 bases and 1 base, with 12 bases remaining between them. CDR3 length: 14 amino acids. Germline V gene data show CDR1 as PRHDT and CDR2 as FYEKMQ (reference sequence).

The J gene is TRBJ2-7, the V gene TRBV4-2, with 10 bases fitting TRBD2. The CDR3 runs 15 residues. Germline V lookup: CDR1 LGHNA, CDR2 YNFKEQ. V dropped 0 bases and J dropped 5; count of bases not matched to a gene: 4. CDR3 in DNA: TGTGCCAGCAGCCAAGAAGGGACTAGCGTTCACGAGCAGTACTTC. Its translation: CASSQEGTSVHEQYF.

This clone was picked up a small number of times. The chain combines TRBV7-2 with TRBJ1-2; 8 bases align to TRBD1. The CDR3 is 16 amino acids. V shed 1 base and J 4 bases; nucleotides not matched to a gene: 8. Per germline, CDR1 SGHTA and CDR2 FQGNSA. CDR3 sequence reads: CASSLVRTGTGYGYTF. CDR3 bases: TGTGCCAGCAGCTTAGTTCGGACAGGGACTGGCTATGGCTACACCTTC.

This clone came up once. The chain has TRBV6-6 and TRBJ2-7, with D tentatively TRBD2 (6 bases). The CDR3 runs 14 residues. Trimming removed 2 bases from V and 0 bases from J, with 8 bases in between. CDR1 and CDR2 (germline): MNHNY, SVGAGI (reference sequence). The CDR3: CASSYGGTSYEQYF. CDR3 in DNA: TGTGCCAGCAGTTACGGGGGGACCTCCTACGAGCAGTACTTC.

This clone was found a few times. The V gene is TRBV5-1, the J gene TRBJ1-4, with a possible D match to TRBD1 (5 bases). CDR3 length equals 14 residues. The V gene's germline CDR1 is SGHRS and CDR2 YFSETQ. V was trimmed by 0 bases and J by 5 bases, leaving 8 bases between them. CDR3 protein: CASSLGGLNEKLFF. CDR3 DNA sequence: TGCGCCAGCAGCTTGGGGGGCCTCAATGAAAAACTGTTTTTT.

The rearrangement uses TRBV2 and TRBJ1-1; TRBD1 might be the D (6 bases). V gave up 4 bases and J gave up 8 bases, with 11 bases separating them. The germline CDR1 and CDR2 sequences are SNHLY and FYNNEI. This CDR3 region has 12 residues. For the CDR3, the DNA is TGTGCCAGCAGTGTGAACGACAGGGAAGCTTTCTTT. Its protein is CASSVNDREAFF.

The chain couples TRBV9 to TRBJ1-1; 8 bases align to TRBD1. Germline CDR1 and CDR2: SGDLS and YYNGEE. CDR3 length: 15 amino acids. The V segment lost 3 bases and the J segment 3 bases; nucleotides outside the gene matches: 7. The CDR3 region has the DNA TGTGCCAGCAGCGGTAGGACAGGGAGAGACACTGAAGCTTTCTTT. It codes for CASSGRTGRDTEAFF.

This chain links TRBV28 with TRBJ1-5, with D perhaps matching TRBD1 (6 bases). CDR1 is MDHEN, CDR2 SYDVKM, per germline. V lost 1 base and J lost 4, with 8 bases in between. There are 14 residues in the CDR3. The CDR3 DNA is TGTGCCAGCAGTTTATTCCAGGGGAATCAGCCCCAGCATTTT. Encoded protein: CASSLFQGNQPQHF.

The chain recombines TRBV25-1 with TRBJ2-1; 9 nucleotides match TRBD1. There are 14 residues in the CDR3. Germline V CDR1 and CDR2: MGHDK, SYGVNS. V trimming: 7 bases; J trimming: 9 bases; junction bases outside the gene matches: 10. The CDR3: CASNIGTGTSEQFF. Written as DNA, the CDR3 is TGTGCCAGCAACATTGGGACAGGGACGTCTGAGCAGTTCTTC. The full variable domain, with the rest looked up from reference TRBV25-1 and TRBJ2-1, is EADIYQTPRYLVIGTGKKITLECSQTMGHDKMYWYQQDPGMELHLIHYSYGVNSTEKGDLSSESTVSRIRTEHFPLTLESARPSHTSQYLCASNIGTGTSEQFFGPGTRLTVL.

The chain has TRBV2 and TRBJ2-5, with D possibly TRBD2 on 6 matching bases. This CDR3 spans 15 amino acids. Trimming took off 6 bases at V and 3 bases at J, with 17 bases between the two ends. Germline V lookup: CDR1 SNHLY, CDR2 FYNNEI. This CDR3 is CASRGVGGAEETQYF. For the CDR3, the DNA is TGTGCCAGCAGGGGTGTTGGAGGGGCCGAAGAGACCCAGTACTTC.

This rearrangement joins TRBV15 to TRBJ1-5; D is unresolved. The V gene lost 3 bases and the J gene lost 1 base, with 7 bases spanning the gap. CDR3 length: 14 residues. The germline CDR1 and CDR2 sequences are LNHNV and YYDKDF (reference sequence). The CDR3 DNA follows: TGTGCCACCAGCAGGGAGGACAGCAATCAGCCCCAGCATTTT. Its protein is CATSREDSNQPQHF.

The chain links TRBV7-9 to TRBJ1-3, with D unclear. Trimming pared 2 bases from V and 6 bases from J, leaving 11 bases between. CDR1 is SEHNR, CDR2 FQNEAQ, per germline (reference sequence). This CDR3 has 14 residues. The CDR3 loop reads CASSLFGGENTIYF. DNA for the CDR3: TGTGCCAGCAGCTTATTCGGTGGAGAAAACACCATATATTTT.

The CDR3 loop is CASSLGAGREETQYF. CDR3 bases: TGTGCCAGCAGCTTGGGGGCAGGGCGCGAAGAGACCCAGTACTTC. The V call is TRBV5-4, the J call TRBJ2-5, with D possibly matching TRBD1 (5 bases). V was pared by 0 bases and J by 3 bases, with 12 bases between. CDR1 and CDR2 from the germline V gene are SGHNT and YYREEE (reference sequence). The CDR3 has 15 amino acids. The variable domain in full, with the rest retrieved from reference TRBV5-4 and TRBJ2-5, is ETGVTQSPTHLIKTRGQQVTLRCSSQSGHNTVSWYQQALGQGPQFIFQYYREEENGRGNFPPRFSGLQFPNYSSELNVNALELDDSALYLCASSLGAGREETQYFGPGTRLLVL.

The rearrangement uses TRBV2 and TRBJ2-5; 7 bases map to TRBD1. The CDR3 spans 18 residues. Trimming took 2 bases from V and 5 from J; bases not matched to a gene: 17. The germline V gene encodes CDR1 SNHLY and CDR2 FYNNEI. The CDR3 DNA follows: TGTGCCAGCAGTGAAAAGGGCGTAAGACAGGGCCAAGGGGAGACCCAGTACTTC. Its translation: CASSEKGVRQGQGETQYF.

The chain recombines TRBV5-1 with TRBJ1-4; 10 nucleotides agree with TRBD1. This CDR3 has 15 residues. In germline, CDR1 is SGHRS, CDR2 YFSETQ. V lost 4 bases to trimming and J lost 8 bases; unmatched junction nucleotides: 8. CDR3 coding DNA: TGCGCCAGCAGCCAATTGGGGGACAGGGGCGAAAAACTGTTTTTT. The encoded protein is CASSQLGDRGEKLFF.

V is TRBV4-2 and J is TRBJ1-2; a possible D gene is TRBD1 (6 bases). CDR1 and CDR2 (germline): LGHNA, YNFKEQ. With 1 base removed from V and 8 bases from J, the gap between germline ends came to 11 bases. CDR3 length: 13 residues. The CDR3 region is CASSQGRTDGYTF. For the CDR3, the DNA is TGTGCCAGCAGCCAAGGGCGGACAGACGGCTACACCTTC.

The J gene is TRBJ2-7, the V gene TRBV5-1, with 10 bases aligning to TRBD1. The length of the CDR3 is 16 residues. The germline CDR1 and CDR2 sequences are SGHRS and YFSETQ. Trimming cost V 0 bases and J 5 bases; bases outside gene matches: 8. CDR3 DNA: TGCGCCAGCAGCTTGGGACAGGGGGCTATGATCAACGAGCAGTACTTC. It specifies CASSLGQGAMINEQYF.

The chain links TRBV7-9 to TRBJ2-5; no clear D. The CDR3 totals 12 residues. Trimming cost V 5 bases and J 4 bases, with 8 bases left between them. In germline, CDR1 is SEHNR, CDR2 FQNEAQ (reference sequence). The CDR3 sequence is CASSRKPETQYF. Written as DNA, the CDR3 is TGTGCCAGCAGCCGAAAGCCAGAGACCCAGTACTTC. Drawing the rest from reference TRBV7-9 and TRBJ2-5, the complete variable domain is DTGVSQNPRHKITKRGQNVTFRCDPISEHNRLYWYRQTLGQGPEFLTYFQNEAQLEKSRLLSDRFSAERPKGSFSTLEIQRTEQGDSAMYLCASSRKPETQYFGPGTRLLVL.

The chain is built from TRBV23-1 and TRBJ2-3; 12 bases are a match to TRBD2. TRBV23-1 has ORF status, its function being uncertain. J gave up 3 bases and V 3 bases, and 7 bases lay outside the gene matches. The CDR3 totals 17 residues. The CDR3 DNA is TGCGCCAGCAGTCACGAGAACGGGACTAGCGGGACAGATACGCAGTATTTT. It yields the protein CASSHENGTSGTDTQYF.

J is TRBJ1-1 and V is TRBV7-2; D remains unclear. The germline V and J ends were trimmed by 6 bases and 4 bases, with 18 bases remaining between them. The CDR3 is 15 amino acids. CDR1 and CDR2 from the germline V gene are SGHTA and FQGNSA. DNA of the CDR3: TGTGCCAGCAGACCCCCGGGAGGGCTGTCCACTGAAGCTTTCTTT. Amino acids: CASRPPGGLSTEAFF.

The chain combines TRBV29-1 with TRBJ2-5; D possibly corresponds to TRBD2 (7 bases). This CDR3 is built from 16 residues. From germline, CDR1 is SQVTM and CDR2 ANQGSEA. Trimming left V 3 bases short and J 2 bases short, with 19 bases between. The CDR3 reads CSVEVAGVGGQETQYF. The DNA of the CDR3 is TGCAGCGTTGAGGTGGCGGGAGTAGGGGGGCAAGAGACCCAGTACTTC.

V usage is TRBV7-9 and J usage is TRBJ2-1; 13 positions agree with TRBD2. J was trimmed by 5 bases and V by 5 bases; bases with no gene match: 6. The CDR3 runs 16 residues. Germline CDR1 SEHNR, CDR2 FQNEAQ (reference sequence). The CDR3 region is CASSIGLAGADNEQFF. The CDR3 DNA reads TGTGCCAGCAGCATCGGACTAGCGGGAGCGGACAATGAGCAGTTCTTC.

The gene calls are TRBV5-4 and TRBJ2-1; TRBD2 might be the D (6 bases). The CDR3 has 16 residues. Germline lookup yields CDR1 SGHNT and CDR2 YYREEE (reference sequence). V lost 0 bases, J lost 1 base, and 11 bases lay in between. The CDR3 loop is CASSLDLAGSYNEQFF. CDR3 in DNA: TGTGCCAGCAGCTTGGATTTGGCGGGATCCTACAATGAGCAGTTCTTC.

The chain joins TRBV5-1 to TRBJ2-7, with a possible D match to TRBD2 (7 bases). Germline V gene sequence: CDR1 SGHRS, CDR2 YFSETQ. V lost 0 bases and J lost 1, with 14 bases in between. This CDR3 region has 16 residues. The CDR3 here is CASSLAKGGYSYEQYF. The CDR3 coding sequence is TGCGCCAGCAGCTTGGCCAAGGGGGGGTATTCCTACGAGCAGTACTTC. Full variable domain (rest looked up from reference TRBV5-1 and TRBJ2-7): KAGVTQTPRYLIKTRGQQVTLSCSPISGHRSVSWYQQTPGQGLQFLFEYFSETQRNKGNFPGRFSGRQFSNSRSEMNVSTLELGDSALYLCASSLAKGGYSYEQYFGPGTRLTVT.

This clone was detected only once. The chain has TRBV7-2 and TRBJ2-7; tentative D call: TRBD2 (6 bases). Trimming removed 1 base from V and 3 bases from J, with 13 bases in between. The CDR3 runs to 15 residues. Per the germline V gene, CDR1 is SGHTA and CDR2 is FQGNSA. For the CDR3, the DNA is TGTGCCAGCAGCTTAGTCCTAGCGTCTAGCTACGAGCAGTACTTC. It specifies CASSLVLASSYEQYF.

Only one count was recorded for this clone. CDR3 coding DNA: TGTGCCAGCTCACCCCGGACAGGGGAGCCGGCTAACTATGGCTACACCTTC. Translation: CASSPRTGEPANYGYTF. This chain links TRBV18 with TRBJ1-2; TRBD1 matches at 9 bases. CDR3 length: 17 amino acids. The germline gives CDR1 KGHSH, CDR2 LQKENI. Trimming at V came to 3 bases and at J to 0 bases, leaving 8 bases not matched to a gene.

CDR3 sequence (DNA): TGCGCCAGCAGCCTCACTAGCGGCGGGAACACCGGGGAGCTGTTTTTT. As protein: CASSLTSGGNTGELFF. The chain has TRBV5-1 and TRBJ2-2, with TRBD2 identical over 8 bases. The CDR3 covers 16 residues. V dropped 4 bases and J dropped 1; count of bases not matched to a gene: 6. Germline values: CDR1 SGHRS, CDR2 YFSETQ.

The chain uses TRBV7-6 and TRBJ2-5; weak D call: TRBD2 (6 bases). CDR3 length equals 15 residues. Trimming cost V 5 bases and J 1 base, with 14 bases left between them. CDR1 and CDR2 from the germline V gene are SGHVS and FNYEAQ. The CDR3: CASSDLAIPQETQYF. The CDR3 coding sequence is TGTGCCAGCAGCGATCTAGCGATCCCCCAAGAGACCCAGTACTTC.

The chain carries TRBV11-1 and TRBJ2-5; 9 bases agree with TRBD1. Trimming took 4 bases from V and 3 from J; bases not matched to a gene: 6. The CDR3 spans 15 residues. Germline CDR1 reads SGHAT; CDR2 reads FQDESV (reference sequence). In DNA, the CDR3 is TGTGCCAGCAGCTCTGGGACAGGGAAGAAAGAGACCCAGTACTTC. It yields the protein CASSSGTGKKETQYF.

The V call is TRBV4-1, the J call TRBJ1-6; D remains unclear. The V gene lost 0 bases and the J gene lost 6 bases, with 9 bases spanning the gap. Germline V lookup: CDR1 MGHRA, CDR2 YSYEKL. The CDR3 runs to 15 residues. The CDR3 DNA is TGCGCCAGCAGCCAAGATAAGCGGGCTAATTCACCCCTCCACTTT. Its protein is CASSQDKRANSPLHF.

This chain's CDR3 is CASSPQTSGGRYEQYF. In nucleotides, the CDR3 is TGTGCCAGCAGCCCACAAACTAGCGGGGGGAGGTACGAGCAGTACTTC. The chain links TRBV7-2 to TRBJ2-7, with 12 nucleotides matching TRBD2. Germline V gives CDR1 SGHTA, CDR2 FQGNSA. J gave up 4 bases and V 5 bases, and 9 bases lay outside the gene matches. This CDR3 comprises 16 residues.